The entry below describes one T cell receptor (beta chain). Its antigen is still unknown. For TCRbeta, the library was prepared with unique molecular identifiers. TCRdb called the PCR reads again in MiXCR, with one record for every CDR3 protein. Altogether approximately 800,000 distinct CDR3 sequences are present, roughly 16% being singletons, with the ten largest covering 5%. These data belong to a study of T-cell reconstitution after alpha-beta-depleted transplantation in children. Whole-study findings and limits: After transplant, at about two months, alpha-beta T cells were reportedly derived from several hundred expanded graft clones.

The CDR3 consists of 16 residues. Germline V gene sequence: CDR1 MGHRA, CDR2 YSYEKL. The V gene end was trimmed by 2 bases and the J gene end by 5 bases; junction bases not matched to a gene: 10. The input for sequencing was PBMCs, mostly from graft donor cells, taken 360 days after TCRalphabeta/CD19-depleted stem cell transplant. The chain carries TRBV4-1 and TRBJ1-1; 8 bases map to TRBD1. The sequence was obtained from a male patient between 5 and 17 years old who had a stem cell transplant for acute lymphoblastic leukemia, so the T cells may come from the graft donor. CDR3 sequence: CASSQYTSDRETEAFF. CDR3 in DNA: TGCGCCAGCAGCCAATATACCTCGGACAGGGAGACTGAAGCTTTCTTT.